Listed below are T cell receptor beta chains from one sample, sequenced in a study of shared clonotypes between healthy human individuals. The protocol was immunoSEQ multiplex PCR, while the TCRdb copy is restricted to in-frame clones and leaves out a portion. The data contain approximately 2.5 million clones, approximately 92% of them singletons. Sequenced: naive CD4+ T cells sorted from blood. Every receptor here comes from a man aged 18 to 30 in good health. The CDR3 runs from the conserved cysteine through the conserved F or W. Each record gives: D gene, J gene, V gene, clone size, CDR3 protein, CDR3 DNA. A D gene is named only where the DNA matches it firmly. Not every row has a clone size; where given, it reads once, few, many or a size class.

TRBD1,TRBJ1-6,TRBV18,-,CASSGDRDYNSPLHF,TGTGCCAGCTCAGGAGACAGGGACTATAATTCACCCCTCCACTTT
-,TRBJ1-4,TRBV28,-,CASSFTQRTVGLATNEKLFF,TGTGCCAGCAGTTTCACACAAAGGACCGTGGGGCTTGCAACTAATGAAAAACTGTTTTTT
-,TRBJ1-4,TRBV30,-,CAWSVSANEKLFF,TGTGCCTGGAGTGTATCTGCTAATGAAAAACTGTTTTTT
TRBD1,TRBJ2-2,TRBV7-9,-,CASSLPGGGWAHGELFF,TGTGCCAGCAGCTTACCAGGGGGCGGATGGGCCCACGGGGAGCTGTTTTTT
-,TRBJ1-6,TRBV14,-,CASSRGWAPVSPLHF,TGTGCCAGCAGCCGGGGGTGGGCTCCCGTTTCACCCCTCCACTTT
-,TRBJ2-5,TRBV10-3,-,CAISESTQETQYF,TGTGCCATCAGTGAGTCGACTCAGGAGACCCAGTACTTC
-,TRBJ2-3,TRBV29-1,-,CSHRHTGTDTQYF,TGCAGCCACAGGCATACTGGCACAGATACGCAGTATTTT
-,TRBJ1-4,TRBV5-1,-,CASSPGVNEKLFF,TGCGCCAGCAGCCCGGGGGTTAATGAAAAACTGTTTTTT
TRBD1,TRBJ2-1,TRBV11-2,-,CASSHGTGGYNEQFF,TGTGCCAGCAGCCACGGGACAGGGGGCTACAATGAGCAGTTCTTC
TRBD1,TRBJ1-2,TRBV18,-,CASSEGARDYGYTF,TGTGCCAGCTCAGAGGGGGCGCGGGACTATGGCTACACCTTC
TRBD1,TRBJ1-4,TRBV6-5,-,CASRRTGGNEKLFF,TGTGCCAGCAGACGGACAGGGGGCAATGAAAAACTGTTTTTT
TRBD2,TRBJ2-5,TRBV19,-,CASSKTSGGQETQYF,TGTGCCAGTAGTAAGACTAGCGGGGGTCAAGAGACCCAGTACTTC
TRBD1,TRBJ2-5,TRBV11-2,-,CASSLNQGQGTWTQYF,TGTGCCAGCAGCTTAAACCAGGGACAGGGCACTTGGACCCAGTACTTC
-,TRBJ1-2,TRBV6-1,-,CASSESANYGYTF,TGTGCCAGCAGTGAAAGTGCTAACTATGGCTACACCTTC
TRBD2,TRBJ2-1,TRBV5-1,once,CASTLTSGEWNDEQFF,TGCGCCAGCACCCTAACTAGCGGGGAATGGAACGATGAGCAGTTCTTC
-,TRBJ1-4,TRBV28,-,CASSLARNLWGRPATNEKLFF,TGTGCCAGCAGTTTAGCTCGAAATTTGTGGGGCCGACCTGCGACTAATGAAAAACTGTTTTTT
-,TRBJ1-1,TRBV5-1,-,CASSLQDTNTEAFF,TGCGCCAGCAGCTTGCAGGACACGAACACTGAAGCTTTCTTT
TRBD1,TRBJ1-2,TRBV11-2,-,CASSPSGGTYGYTF,TGTGCCAGCAGCCCATCAGGGGGCACCTATGGCTACACCTTC
-,TRBJ1-4,TRBV18,-,CASSPAVTGNEKLFF,TGTGCCAGCTCACCGGCGGTAACGGGGAATGAAAAACTGTTTTTT
-,TRBJ1-3,TRBV18,-,CASSPIQSTVSGNTIYF,TGTGCCAGCTCACCAATACAATCGACAGTCTCTGGAAACACCATATATTTT
-,TRBJ2-5,TRBV21-1,-,CASKGGETQYF,TGTGCCAGCAAAGGGGGAGAGACCCAGTACTTC
-,TRBJ1-6,TRBV11-2,-,CASSGDNSPLHF,TGTGCCAGCAGCGGCGACAATTCACCCCTCCACTTT
-,TRBJ1-1,TRBV27,-,CASSLAPGLEAFF,TGTGCCAGCAGTTTAGCGCCAGGCCTCGAAGCTTTCTTT
TRBD1,TRBJ2-5,TRBV28,-,CASSGQVWTQYF,TGTGCCAGCAGCGGACAGGTGTGGACCCAGTACTTC
TRBD2,TRBJ2-7,TRBV15,-,CATSSRSGGTGEQYF,TGTGCCACCAGCAGTCGTAGCGGGGGCACGGGGGAGCAGTACTTC
TRBD2,TRBJ2-1,TRBV10-3,-,CAISEWGSGTNNEQFF,TGTGCCATCAGTGAGTGGGGCAGCGGGACCAACAATGAGCAGTTCTTC
-,TRBJ1-4,TRBV6-5,-,CASSRGGGGEKLFF,TGTGCCAGCAGCCGAGGGGGGGGAGGCGAAAAACTGTTTTTT
TRBD1,TRBJ1-5,TRBV7-2,-,CASSLTGGAGQPQHF,TGTGCCAGCAGCTTGACAGGGGGCGCAGGCCAGCCCCAGCATTTT
-,TRBJ1-5,TRBV2,few,CATEDVGAHQPQHF,TGTGCCACCGAGGACGTGGGGGCACATCAGCCCCAGCATTTT
TRBD1,TRBJ2-7,TRBV5-1,-,CASRSSTGGYGEQYF,TGCGCCAGCCGGTCGTCGACAGGGGGTTACGGCGAGCAGTACTTC
-,TRBJ2-7,TRBV5-1,-,CASSPTWSSYEQYF,TGCGCCAGCAGTCCTACATGGAGCTCCTACGAGCAGTACTTC
TRBD2,TRBJ2-3,TRBV28,-,CASSGLAGGTSTDTQYF,TGTGCCAGCAGCGGACTAGCGGGGGGCACTAGCACAGATACGCAGTATTTT
TRBD1,TRBJ2-7,TRBV30,-,CAGRGDRVYEQYF,TGTGCCGGGCGTGGGGACAGGGTCTACGAGCAGTACTTC
-,TRBJ2-7,TRBV10-3,once,CAISELAHYEQYF,TGTGCCATCAGTGAGTTAGCGCACTACGAGCAGTACTTC
-,TRBJ2-1,TRBV12-2,-,CASRLRTGEPYNEQFF,TGTGCAAGTCGCTTGAGGACAGGGGAGCCTTACAATGAGCAGTTCTTC
-,TRBJ2-1,TRBV27,-,CASSSPLRQFF,TGTGCCAGCAGTTCACCACTACGGCAGTTCTTC
TRBD1,TRBJ2-7,TRBV6-1,once,CASSSYGTGPYEQYF,TGTGCCAGCAGTTCTTACGGGACAGGTCCCTACGAGCAGTACTTC
-,TRBJ2-5,TRBV5-1,-,CASSLPGLSPQETQYF,TGCGCCAGCAGCTTACCTGGACTCTCACCACAAGAGACCCAGTACTTC